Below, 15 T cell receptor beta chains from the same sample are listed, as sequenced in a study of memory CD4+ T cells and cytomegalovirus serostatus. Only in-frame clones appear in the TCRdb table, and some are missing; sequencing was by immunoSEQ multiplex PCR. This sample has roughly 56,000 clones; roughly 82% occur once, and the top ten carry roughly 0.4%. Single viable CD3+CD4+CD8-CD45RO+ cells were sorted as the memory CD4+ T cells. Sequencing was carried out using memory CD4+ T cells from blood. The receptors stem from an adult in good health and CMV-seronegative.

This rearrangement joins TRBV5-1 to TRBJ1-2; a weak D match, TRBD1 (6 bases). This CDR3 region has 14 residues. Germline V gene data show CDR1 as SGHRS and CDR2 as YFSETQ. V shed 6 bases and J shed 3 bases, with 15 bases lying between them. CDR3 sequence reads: CASTRDTSDYGYTF. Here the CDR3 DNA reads TGCGCCAGCACCAGGGACACCTCCGACTATGGCTACACCTTC.

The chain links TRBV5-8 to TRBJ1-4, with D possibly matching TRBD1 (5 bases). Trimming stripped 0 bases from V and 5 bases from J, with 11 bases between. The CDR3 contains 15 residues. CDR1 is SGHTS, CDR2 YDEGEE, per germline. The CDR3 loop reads CASSLEVGGNEKLFF. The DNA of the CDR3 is TGTGCCAGCAGCTTGGAGGTTGGGGGGAATGAAAAACTGTTTTTT.

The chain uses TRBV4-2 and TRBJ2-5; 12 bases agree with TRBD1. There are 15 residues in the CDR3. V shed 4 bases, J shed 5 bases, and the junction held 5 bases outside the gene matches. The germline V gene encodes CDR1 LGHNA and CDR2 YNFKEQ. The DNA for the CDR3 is TGTGCCAGCAGCCTCGGGACAGGGGGCGTCGAGACCCAGTACTTC. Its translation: CASSLGTGGVETQYF.

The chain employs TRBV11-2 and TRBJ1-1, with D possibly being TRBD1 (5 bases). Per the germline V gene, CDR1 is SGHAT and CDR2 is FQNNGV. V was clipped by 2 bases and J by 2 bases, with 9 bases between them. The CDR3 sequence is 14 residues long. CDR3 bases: TGTGCCAGCAGCTTAAATGGGGGAAACACTGAAGCTTTCTTT. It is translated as CASSLNGGNTEAFF.

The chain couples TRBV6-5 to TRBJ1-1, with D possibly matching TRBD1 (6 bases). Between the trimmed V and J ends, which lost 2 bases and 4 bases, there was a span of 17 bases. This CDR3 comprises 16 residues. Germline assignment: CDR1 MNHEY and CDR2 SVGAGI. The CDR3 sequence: CASSYGYQGSSTEAFF. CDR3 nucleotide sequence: TGTGCCAGCAGTTACGGATATCAGGGGTCCTCCACTGAAGCTTTCTTT.

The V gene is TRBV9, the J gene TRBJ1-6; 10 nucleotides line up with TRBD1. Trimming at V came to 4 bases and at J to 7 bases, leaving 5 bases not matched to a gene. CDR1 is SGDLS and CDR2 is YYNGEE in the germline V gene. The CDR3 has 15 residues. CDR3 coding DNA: TGTGCCAGCAGCCCCCCGGGACAGGGGAATTCACCCCTCCACTTT. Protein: CASSPPGQGNSPLHF.

For the CDR3, the DNA is TGTGCCAGCAGCTTAGCGCGAGGCGGAAATGAAAAACTGTTTTTT. Its translation: CASSLARGGNEKLFF. This chain links TRBV7-6 with TRBJ1-4, with unresolved D. V was shortened by 0 bases and J by 5 bases, with 10 bases between the two germline ends. Looked up from germline, CDR1 is SGHVS and CDR2 is FNYEAQ. This CDR3 comprises 15 residues.

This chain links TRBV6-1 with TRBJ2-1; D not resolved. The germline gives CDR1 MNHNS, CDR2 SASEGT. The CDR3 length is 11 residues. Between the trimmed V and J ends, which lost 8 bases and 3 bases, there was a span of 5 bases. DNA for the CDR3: TGTGCCAGCGGCAACTACAATGAGCAGTTCTTC. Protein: CASGNYNEQFF.

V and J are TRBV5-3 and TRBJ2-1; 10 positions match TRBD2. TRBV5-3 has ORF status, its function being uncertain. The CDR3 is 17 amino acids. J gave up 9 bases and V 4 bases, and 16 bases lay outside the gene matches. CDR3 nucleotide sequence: TGTGCCAGAAGCCCCCCCTCTAAAGCGGGGGGGCTTGGTGAGCAGTTCTTC. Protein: CARSPPSKAGGLGEQFF.

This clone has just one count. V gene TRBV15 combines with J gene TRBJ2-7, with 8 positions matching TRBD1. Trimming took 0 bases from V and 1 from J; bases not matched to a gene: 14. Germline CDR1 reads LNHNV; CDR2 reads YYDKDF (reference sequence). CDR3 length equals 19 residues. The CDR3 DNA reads TGTGCCACCAGCAGAGATCAGGCCAGGGGGCGCCTGGGGTCCTACGAGCAGTACTTC. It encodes CATSRDQARGRLGSYEQYF.

The CDR3 DNA reads TGTGCCAGCAGCCGAGGGACAGAAGCTGGGGCCAACGTCCTGACTTTC. This codes for CASSRGTEAGANVLTF. V and J are TRBV4-2 and TRBJ2-6, with TRBD1 matching 7 bases. J gave up 2 bases and V 4 bases, and 5 bases lay outside the gene matches. The CDR3 is 16 amino acids. Germline V gene data show CDR1 as LGHNA and CDR2 as YNFKEQ.

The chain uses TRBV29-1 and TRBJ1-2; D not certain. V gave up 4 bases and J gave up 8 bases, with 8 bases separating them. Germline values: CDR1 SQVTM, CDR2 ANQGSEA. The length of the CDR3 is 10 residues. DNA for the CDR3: TGCAGCGTTGGGGGTCTCGGCTACACCTTC. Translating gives CSVGGLGYTF. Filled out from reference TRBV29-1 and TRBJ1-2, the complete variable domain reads SAVISQKPSRDICQRGTSLTIQCQVDSQVTMMFWYRQQPGQSLTLIATANQGSEATYESGFVIDKFPISRPNLTFSTLTVSNMSPEDSSIYLCSVGGLGYTFGSGTRLTVV.

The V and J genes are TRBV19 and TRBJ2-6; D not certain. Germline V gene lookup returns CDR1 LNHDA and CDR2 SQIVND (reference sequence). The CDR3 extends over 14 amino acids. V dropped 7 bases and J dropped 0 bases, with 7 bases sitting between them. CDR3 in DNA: TGTGCCAGTATTAGTGGCTCTGGGGCCAACGTCCTGACTTTC. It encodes CASISGSGANVLTF.

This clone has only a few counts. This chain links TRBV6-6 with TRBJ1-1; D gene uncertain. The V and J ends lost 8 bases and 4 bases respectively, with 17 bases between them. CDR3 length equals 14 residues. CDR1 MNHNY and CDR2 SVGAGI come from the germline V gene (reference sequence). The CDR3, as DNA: TGTGCCAGCTCCCCGCGGGGAGGGAGCACTGAAGCTTTCTTT. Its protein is CASSPRGGSTEAFF.

CDR3 sequence (DNA): TGTGCCACCAGCAGGACAGGAGCCTCTACCTACAATGAGCAGTTCTTC. Its translation is CATSRTGASTYNEQFF. This sequence joins TRBV15 and TRBJ2-1; D perhaps matches TRBD1 (6 bases). V was shortened by 3 bases and J by 2 bases, with 14 bases between the two germline ends. The germline gives CDR1 LNHNV, CDR2 YYDKDF (reference sequence). The CDR3 loop spans 16 amino acids.